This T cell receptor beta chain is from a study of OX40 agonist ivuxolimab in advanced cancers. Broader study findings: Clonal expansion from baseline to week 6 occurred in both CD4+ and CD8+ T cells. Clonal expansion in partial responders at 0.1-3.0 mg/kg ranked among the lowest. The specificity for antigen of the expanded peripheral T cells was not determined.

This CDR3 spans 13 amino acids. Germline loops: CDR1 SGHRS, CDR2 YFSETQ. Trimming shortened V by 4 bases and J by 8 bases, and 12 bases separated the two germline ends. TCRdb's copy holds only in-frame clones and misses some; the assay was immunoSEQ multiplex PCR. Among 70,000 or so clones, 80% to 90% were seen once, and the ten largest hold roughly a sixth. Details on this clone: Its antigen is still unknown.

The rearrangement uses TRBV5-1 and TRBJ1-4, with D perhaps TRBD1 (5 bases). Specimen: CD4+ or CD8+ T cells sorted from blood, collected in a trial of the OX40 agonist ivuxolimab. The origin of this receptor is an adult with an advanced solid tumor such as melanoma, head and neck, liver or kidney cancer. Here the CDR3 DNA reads TGCGCCAGCAGCCCCTTACAGGACGAAAAACTGTTTTTT. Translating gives CASSPLQDEKLFF.